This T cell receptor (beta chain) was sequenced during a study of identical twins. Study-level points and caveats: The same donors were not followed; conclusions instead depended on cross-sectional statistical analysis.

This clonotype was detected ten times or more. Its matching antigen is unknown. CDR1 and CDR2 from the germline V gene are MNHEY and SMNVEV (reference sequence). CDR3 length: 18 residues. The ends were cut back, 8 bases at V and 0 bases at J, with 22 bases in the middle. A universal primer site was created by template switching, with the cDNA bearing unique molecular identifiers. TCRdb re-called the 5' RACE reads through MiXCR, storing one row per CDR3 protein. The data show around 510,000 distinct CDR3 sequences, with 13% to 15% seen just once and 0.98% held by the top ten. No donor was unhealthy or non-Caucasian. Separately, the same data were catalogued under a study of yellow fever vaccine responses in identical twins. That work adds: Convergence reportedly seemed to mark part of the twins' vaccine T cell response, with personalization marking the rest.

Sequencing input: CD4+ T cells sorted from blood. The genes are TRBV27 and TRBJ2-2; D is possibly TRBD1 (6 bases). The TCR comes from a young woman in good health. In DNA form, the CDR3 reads TGTGCCAGCTGGGGCGGAGCAGGGGCCCTCCCGAACACCGGGGAGCTGTTTTTT. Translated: CASWGGAGALPNTGELFF.